The text below deals with one T cell receptor beta chain. Its antigen is unknown. This sample is drawn from a study of T cells in localized non-small cell lung cancer. Study observations and caveats: The appearance of a median roughly 53 of the top 100 tumor clones was seen in adjacent lung. Uninvolved nearby lung showed the greatest T cell clonality, exceeding that found in tumor.

CDR3 length: 14 residues. The V end was cut by 5 bases, the J end by 0 bases, with 10 bases between. Looked up from germline, CDR1 is SEHNR and CDR2 is FQNEAQ (reference sequence). TCRdb keeps only in-frame clones here, not all; method: immunoSEQ multiplex PCR. The data show about 41,000 clones, roughly 86% seen once. This sequence joins TRBV7-9 and TRBJ1-1; D is perhaps TRBD1 (5 bases). This clonotype was obtained from an older female donor with stage I squamous cell lung carcinoma. This specimen was peripheral blood, taken before any cancer treatment. The CDR3: CASSPRVVNTEAFF. Here the CDR3 DNA reads TGTGCCAGCAGCCCCAGGGTGGTGAACACTGAAGCTTTCTTT.